Listed below are T cell receptor beta chains from one sample, sequenced in a study of vaccination and CD4 T cells after COVID-19. MiXCR, run by TCRdb on the PCR reads, gives a single entry per CDR3 protein. The data show more than 6,500 distinct CDR3 sequences, over 50% seen once. These receptors are not linked to any known antigen. The sequencing input was CD4+ T cells from blood, cultured in vitro. The receptors derive from a human donor in good health. Both conserved end residues are part of each CDR3. D genes are given only for firm matches. Expanded clones are given a class, and other clones once, few, many or no size at all.

clone_size: -; j_call: TRBJ2-3; v_call: TRBV18; d_call: -; cdr3_aa: CASSSLGPPTDTQYF; cdr3_nt: TGTGCCAGCTCTTCTCTCGGGCCCCCCACAGATACGCAGTATTTT
clone_size: -; j_call: TRBJ2-2; v_call: TRBV7-9; d_call: -; cdr3_aa: CASSSVSGYTGELFF; cdr3_nt: TGTGCCAGCAGCTCAGTGTCGGGGTACACCGGGGAGCTGTTTTTT
clone_size: few; j_call: TRBJ2-3; v_call: TRBV27; d_call: TRBD2; cdr3_aa: CASSFTGLAGDTQYF; cdr3_nt: TGTGCCAGCAGTTTCACCGGACTAGCGGGGGATACGCAGTATTTT
clone_size: -; j_call: TRBJ2-3; v_call: TRBV20-1; d_call: TRBD2; cdr3_aa: CSAWLAGGKADTQYF; cdr3_nt: TGCAGTGCGTGGCTAGCGGGGGGGAAGGCAGATACGCAGTATTTT
clone_size: -; j_call: TRBJ2-5; v_call: TRBV30; d_call: TRBD1; cdr3_aa: CAWSLGTGYPETQYF; cdr3_nt: TGTGCCTGGAGCCTGGGGACAGGGTATCCGGAGACCCAGTACTTC
clone_size: -; j_call: TRBJ1-2; v_call: TRBV6-1; d_call: -; cdr3_aa: CASTTPGHGYGYTF; cdr3_nt: TGTGCCAGCACCACCCCGGGACACGGTTATGGCTACACCTTC
clone_size: -; j_call: TRBJ1-5; v_call: TRBV19; d_call: TRBD1; cdr3_aa: CASSLVYRGVNQPQHF; cdr3_nt: TGTGCCAGTAGTTTAGTCTACAGGGGCGTCAATCAGCCCCAGCATTTT
clone_size: once; j_call: TRBJ2-3; v_call: TRBV6-5; d_call: TRBD1; cdr3_aa: CASSYSGTGVSDTQYF; cdr3_nt: TGTGCCAGCAGTTACTCCGGGACAGGGGTCTCAGATACGCAGTATTTT
clone_size: -; j_call: TRBJ2-7; v_call: TRBV24-1; d_call: TRBD1; cdr3_aa: CATSVIPGQASNPSSYEQYF; cdr3_nt: TGTGCCACCAGTGTTATACCGGGACAGGCCTCTAATCCCAGCTCCTACGAGCAGTACTTC
clone_size: -; j_call: TRBJ1-3; v_call: TRBV6-1; d_call: -; cdr3_aa: CASRQGFSGNTIYF; cdr3_nt: TGTGCCAGCAGACAGGGATTCTCTGGAAACACCATATATTTT
clone_size: -; j_call: TRBJ2-5; v_call: TRBV28; d_call: -; cdr3_aa: CASSLSRGGAAQYF; cdr3_nt: TGTGCCAGCAGTTTATCAAGGGGGGGGGCGGCCCAGTACTTC
clone_size: few; j_call: TRBJ1-2; v_call: TRBV20-1; d_call: -; cdr3_aa: CSARDGAGFGYTF; cdr3_nt: TGCAGTGCTAGAGATGGGGCGGGGTTCGGCTACACCTTC
clone_size: -; j_call: TRBJ1-2; v_call: TRBV5-4; d_call: TRBD1; cdr3_aa: CASSADRVYGYTF; cdr3_nt: TGTGCCAGCAGCGCGGACAGGGTCTATGGCTACACCTTC
clone_size: -; j_call: TRBJ1-2; v_call: TRBV14; d_call: -; cdr3_aa: CASSQENYGYTF; cdr3_nt: TGTGCCAGCAGCCAAGAGAACTATGGCTACACCTTC
clone_size: few; j_call: TRBJ1-1; v_call: TRBV20-1; d_call: TRBD1; cdr3_aa: CSARSQGASAFF; cdr3_nt: TGCAGTGCTAGAAGCCAGGGGGCTTCAGCTTTCTTT
clone_size: few; j_call: TRBJ2-5; v_call: TRBV20-1; d_call: TRBD2; cdr3_aa: CSASPLAGAQYF; cdr3_nt: TGCAGTGCTAGTCCCCTAGCGGGAGCCCAGTACTTC
clone_size: -; j_call: TRBJ1-1; v_call: TRBV21-1; d_call: -; cdr3_aa: CASAGGRALEAFF; cdr3_nt: TGTGCCAGCGCGGGGGGCAGGGCCCTTGAAGCTTTCTTT
clone_size: few; j_call: TRBJ1-2; v_call: TRBV15; d_call: -; cdr3_aa: CATSGETASLRTF; cdr3_nt: TGTGCCACCAGCGGCGAGACAGCCTCCCTACGGACATTC
clone_size: -; j_call: TRBJ2-2; v_call: TRBV2; d_call: TRBD2; cdr3_aa: CASSPPSGRAAGELFF; cdr3_nt: TGTGCCAGCAGTCCACCTAGCGGGAGGGCCGCCGGGGAGCTGTTTTTT
clone_size: -; j_call: TRBJ2-3; v_call: TRBV7-6; d_call: TRBD2; cdr3_aa: CASNPGGYTQYF; cdr3_nt: TGTGCCAGCAACCCGGGGGGATATACGCAGTATTTT
clone_size: -; j_call: TRBJ1-1; v_call: TRBV5-1; d_call: -; cdr3_aa: CASSFRGRAFF; cdr3_nt: TGCGCCAGCAGCTTTCGGGGGCGAGCTTTCTTT
clone_size: -; j_call: TRBJ1-2; v_call: TRBV12-3/TRBV12-4; d_call: -; cdr3_aa: CASSTNNYGYTF; cdr3_nt: TGTGCCAGCAGTACCAATAATTATGGCTACACCTTC
clone_size: -; j_call: TRBJ1-5; v_call: TRBV9; d_call: -; cdr3_aa: CASSAGPHQPQHF; cdr3_nt: TGTGCCAGCAGCGCCGGGCCCCATCAGCCCCAGCATTTT